The sequence of this T cell receptor beta chain was determined in a study of T-cell reconstitution after alpha-beta-depleted transplantation in children. Trimming cost V 4 bases and J 6 bases, with 12 bases left between them. This CDR3 region has 14 residues. Germline assignment: CDR1 LGHNA and CDR2 YSLEER. A TCRbeta library incorporating unique molecular identifiers was prepared. One entry per CDR3 protein results from TCRdb running MiXCR on the PCR reads. The sample carries roughly 420,000 distinct CDR3 sequences, under 20% recorded once. The chain has TRBV4-3 and TRBJ2-2, with D perhaps TRBD2 (6 bases). The clonotype originates from a boy less than two years old who had a stem cell transplant for Wiskott-Aldrich syndrome, so the T cells may come from the graft donor. The sequences come from PBMCs, mostly from graft donor cells, collected 360 days after TCRalphabeta/CD19-depleted stem cell transplant. The CDR3 loop reads CASSRLGTSGELFF. The CDR3 DNA reads TGCGCCAGCAGCCGCCTCGGGACTTCCGGGGAGCTGTTTTTT.